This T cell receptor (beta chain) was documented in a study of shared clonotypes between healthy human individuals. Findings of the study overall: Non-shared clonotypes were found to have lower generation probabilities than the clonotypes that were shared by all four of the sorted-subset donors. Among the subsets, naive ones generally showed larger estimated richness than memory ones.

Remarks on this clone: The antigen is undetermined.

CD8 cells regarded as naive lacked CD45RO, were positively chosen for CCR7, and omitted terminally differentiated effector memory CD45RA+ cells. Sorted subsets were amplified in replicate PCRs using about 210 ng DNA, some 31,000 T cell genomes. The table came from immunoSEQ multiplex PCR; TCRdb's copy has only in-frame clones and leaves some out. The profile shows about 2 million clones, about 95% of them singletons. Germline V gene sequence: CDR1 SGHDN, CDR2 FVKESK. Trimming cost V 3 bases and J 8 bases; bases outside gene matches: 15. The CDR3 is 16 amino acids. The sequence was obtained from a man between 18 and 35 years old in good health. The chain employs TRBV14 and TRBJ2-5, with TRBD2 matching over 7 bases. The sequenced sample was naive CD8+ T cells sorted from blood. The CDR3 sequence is CASSHYWGGEGETQYF. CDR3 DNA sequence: TGTGCCAGCAGCCACTACTGGGGAGGGGAAGGAGAAACCCAGTACTTC.